The sequence of this T cell receptor beta chain was determined in a study of blood T cell repertoires in COVID-19. About the research overall: COVID-19 samples collected from the United States, Italy and Spain covered acute and convalescent phases.

Those enrolled, adults aged roughly 18 to 90 years, came from about two dozen US areas. Participant-given clinical history determined each cohort assignment. Original analysis: Reference gene primer amplification gave nucleated cell count estimates. Sequencing was performed with immunoSEQ multiplex PCR; in TCRdb, only in-frame clones are kept and a portion is missing. V and J calls and clone size are given by that table; D and trimming were obtained from the DNA. The table lists 230,000 or so clones, about 85% of them singletons. Input material: PBMCs or T cells enriched from blood (not recorded which). The source is a woman aged 45-65 years who had been exposed to COVID-19.

CDR3: CASSMDSLSEQYF. The DNA of the CDR3 is TGCGCCAGCAGTATGGACAGTTTGAGCGAGCAGTACTTC. The rearrangement links TRBV10-1 to TRBJ2-7, with a tentative D call TRBD1 (6 bases). The CDR3 totals 13 residues. Germline V gene lookup returns CDR1 WNHNN and CDR2 SYGVQD (reference sequence). Trimming removed 5 bases at V and 6 bases at J, with 14 bases between.